These T cell receptor beta chains were read from a single sample in a study of control samples from healthy donors and cancer patients. Some clones are missing from TCRdb's copy, which holds only in-frame ones; the method was immunoSEQ multiplex PCR. This sample yields 90,000 to 150,000 clones, of which 80% to 90% are seen a single time; 12% belongs to the top ten. The material sequenced was blood. All receptors derive from a man under 40 in good health. Each CDR3 is given with its conserved first and last residue. Each record gives: V gene, J gene, clone size, CDR3 length, D gene, CDR3 protein, CDR3 DNA. The D gene is left open where the match is weak. Size is stated for part of the rows, as once, few or many counts, or as a class when the clone is expanded.

V gene: TRBV6-5
J gene: TRBJ1-2
clone size: .
CDR3 length: 14
D gene: .
CDR3 protein: CASSLSGTENGYTF
CDR3 DNA: TGTGCCAGCAGCTTATCCGGGACGGAGAATGGCTACACCTTC

V gene: TRBV19
J gene: TRBJ1-1
clone size: .
CDR3 length: 14
D gene: TRBD1
CDR3 protein: CASSADRGGTEAFF
CDR3 DNA: TGTGCCAGTAGTGCCGACAGGGGGGGAACTGAAGCTTTCTTT

V gene: TRBV3-1/TRBV3-2
J gene: TRBJ1-3
clone size: many
CDR3 length: 15
D gene: .
CDR3 protein: CASSQPQGAGNTIYF
CDR3 DNA: TGTGCCAGCAGCCAACCCCAGGGAGCTGGAAACACCATATATTTT

V gene: TRBV2
J gene: TRBJ1-4
clone size: .
CDR3 length: 12
D gene: TRBD1
CDR3 protein: CASGDSNEKLFF
CDR3 DNA: TGTGCCAGCGGGGACAGCAATGAAAAACTGTTTTTT

V gene: TRBV3-1/TRBV3-2
J gene: TRBJ1-3
clone size: .
CDR3 length: 15
D gene: .
CDR3 protein: CASSLGTHSGNTIYF
CDR3 DNA: TGTGCCAGCAGCCTCGGGACTCATTCTGGAAACACCATATATTTT

V gene: TRBV7-9
J gene: TRBJ2-1
clone size: .
CDR3 length: 14
D gene: .
CDR3 protein: CASSLGIQHNEQFF
CDR3 DNA: TGTGCCAGCAGCCTGGGGATACAGCACAATGAGCAGTTCTTC

V gene: TRBV4-2
J gene: TRBJ2-2
clone size: .
CDR3 length: 21
D gene: TRBD2
CDR3 protein: CASSQDFTSGGAGVSTGELFF
CDR3 DNA: TGTGCCAGCAGCCAAGATTTCACTAGCGGGGGGGCCGGTGTATCCACCGGGGAGCTGTTTTTT

V gene: TRBV10-3
J gene: TRBJ2-2
clone size: .
CDR3 length: 16
D gene: TRBD2
CDR3 protein: CATAGLASLNTGELFF
CDR3 DNA: TGTGCCACCGCGGGACTAGCGTCGCTAAACACCGGGGAGCTGTTTTTT

V gene: TRBV14
J gene: TRBJ1-1
clone size: .
CDR3 length: 18
D gene: .
CDR3 protein: CASSQWVRGNSMNTEAFF
CDR3 DNA: TGTGCCAGCAGCCAATGGGTGAGAGGGAACAGCATGAACACTGAAGCTTTCTTT

V gene: TRBV5-5
J gene: TRBJ2-3
clone size: .
CDR3 length: 16
D gene: TRBD1
CDR3 protein: CASSPGTGQSLDTQYF
CDR3 DNA: TGTGCCAGCAGCCCTGGGACAGGACAATCCCTAGATACGCAGTATTTT

V gene: TRBV19
J gene: TRBJ1-1
clone size: .
CDR3 length: 14
D gene: .
CDR3 protein: CASSIARGNTEAFF
CDR3 DNA: TGTGCCAGTAGTATTGCCCGGGGGAACACTGAAGCTTTCTTT

V gene: TRBV20-1
J gene: TRBJ2-1
clone size: .
CDR3 length: 11
D gene: .
CDR3 protein: CSARLYNEQFF
CDR3 DNA: TGCAGTGCTAGACTCTACAATGAGCAGTTCTTC

V gene: TRBV24-1
J gene: TRBJ1-5
clone size: .
CDR3 length: 16
D gene: .
CDR3 protein: CATSDNAWGSNQPQHF
CDR3 DNA: TGTGCCACCAGTGACAACGCATGGGGGAGCAATCAGCCCCAGCATTTT

V gene: TRBV30
J gene: TRBJ1-3
clone size: few
CDR3 length: 14
D gene: .
CDR3 protein: CAWSLGENGNTIYF
CDR3 DNA: TGTGCCTGGAGCCTAGGAGAGAATGGAAACACCATATATTTT

V gene: TRBV24-1
J gene: TRBJ1-5
clone size: once
CDR3 length: 11
D gene: .
CDR3 protein: CATSDSGPQHF
CDR3 DNA: TGTGCCACCAGTGATTCGGGGCCCCAGCATTTT

V gene: TRBV25-1
J gene: TRBJ2-5
clone size: .
CDR3 length: 14
D gene: .
CDR3 protein: CASSESPRLETQYF
CDR3 DNA: TGTGCCAGCAGTGAATCCCCCCGGTTAGAGACCCAGTACTTC

V gene: TRBV5-1
J gene: TRBJ1-4
clone size: .
CDR3 length: 17
D gene: TRBD1
CDR3 protein: CASSLGYVTGDNEKLFF
CDR3 DNA: TGCGCCAGCAGCTTGGGTTATGTGACAGGGGATAATGAAAAACTGTTTTTT

V gene: TRBV19
J gene: TRBJ2-5
clone size: .
CDR3 length: 17
D gene: .
CDR3 protein: CASSIAGTSSHQETQYF
CDR3 DNA: TGTGCCAGTAGTATAGCCGGGACTTCCAGTCACCAAGAGACCCAGTACTTC

V gene: TRBV6-5
J gene: TRBJ1-1
clone size: .
CDR3 length: 12
D gene: TRBD1
CDR3 protein: CASRDRGPEAFF
CDR3 DNA: TGTGCCAGCCGGGACAGGGGGCCTGAAGCTTTCTTT

V gene: TRBV5-6
J gene: TRBJ1-5
clone size: once
CDR3 length: 15
D gene: .
CDR3 protein: CASSYLGRSNQPQHF
CDR3 DNA: TGTGCCAGCAGCTATCTGGGACGGTCTAATCAGCCCCAGCATTTT

V gene: TRBV7-3
J gene: TRBJ2-5
clone size: .
CDR3 length: 15
D gene: .
CDR3 protein: CASSPQGTARETQYF
CDR3 DNA: TGTGCCAGCAGCCCCCAAGGGACTGCAAGAGAGACCCAGTACTTC

V gene: TRBV2
J gene: TRBJ2-7
clone size: few
CDR3 length: 11
D gene: .
CDR3 protein: CASSSSYEQYF
CDR3 DNA: TGTGCCAGCAGCTCGTCCTACGAGCAGTACTTC

V gene: TRBV10-1
J gene: TRBJ1-1
clone size: .
CDR3 length: 15
D gene: .
CDR3 protein: CASSVTPLLNTEAFF
CDR3 DNA: TGCGCCAGCAGTGTGACACCGCTCCTGAACACTGAAGCTTTCTTT

V gene: TRBV6-6
J gene: TRBJ1-5
clone size: .
CDR3 length: 15
D gene: .
CDR3 protein: CASSSNQGFSQAQHF
CDR3 DNA: TGTGCCAGCAGTTCTAATCAGGGATTTAGTCAAGCCCAGCATTTT

V gene: TRBV7-9
J gene: TRBJ1-2
clone size: few
CDR3 length: 14
D gene: TRBD1
CDR3 protein: CASSPQGGQYGYTF
CDR3 DNA: TGTGCCAGCAGCCCCCAGGGGGGACAATATGGCTACACCTTC

V gene: TRBV29-1
J gene: TRBJ1-2
clone size: .
CDR3 length: 12
D gene: .
CDR3 protein: CSALSQAGGYTF
CDR3 DNA: TGCAGCGCCCTTAGCCAGGCTGGCGGCTACACCTTC

V gene: TRBV7-3
J gene: TRBJ2-5
clone size: .
CDR3 length: 13
D gene: .
CDR3 protein: CASSFGREETQYF
CDR3 DNA: TGTGCCAGCAGCTTCGGCAGGGAAGAGACCCAGTACTTC

V gene: TRBV10-3
J gene: TRBJ1-1
clone size: .
CDR3 length: 14
D gene: .
CDR3 protein: CAISERVPNTEAFF
CDR3 DNA: TGTGCCATCAGTGAGAGGGTGCCGAACACTGAAGCTTTCTTT

V gene: TRBV15
J gene: TRBJ2-7
clone size: .
CDR3 length: 13
D gene: .
CDR3 protein: CATSRDLTREQYF
CDR3 DNA: TGTGCCACCAGCAGGGACCTCACGAGAGAGCAGTACTTC

V gene: TRBV30
J gene: TRBJ2-5
clone size: .
CDR3 length: 16
D gene: TRBD2
CDR3 protein: CAWSVGLVVPKETQYF
CDR3 DNA: TGTGCCTGGAGTGTGGGACTAGTGGTTCCGAAAGAGACCCAGTACTTC

V gene: TRBV10-3
J gene: TRBJ2-7
clone size: .
CDR3 length: 13
D gene: TRBD1
CDR3 protein: CAISVGQGYEQYF
CDR3 DNA: TGTGCCATCAGCGTTGGACAGGGGTACGAGCAGTACTTC

V gene: TRBV5-1
J gene: TRBJ1-5
clone size: .
CDR3 length: 15
D gene: TRBD1
CDR3 protein: CASSLTTGGLQPQHF
CDR3 DNA: TGCGCCAGCAGCTTAACGACAGGGGGCCTTCAGCCCCAGCATTTT

V gene: TRBV7-8
J gene: TRBJ2-2
clone size: .
CDR3 length: 11
D gene: .
CDR3 protein: CASLMTGELFF
CDR3 DNA: TGTGCCAGTTTGATGACCGGGGAGCTGTTTTTT

V gene: TRBV5-5
J gene: TRBJ1-1
clone size: .
CDR3 length: 14
D gene: TRBD1
CDR3 protein: CASTISTGGKEAFF
CDR3 DNA: TGTGCCAGCACTATTTCGACAGGGGGTAAGGAAGCTTTCTTT

V gene: TRBV6-5
J gene: TRBJ1-2
clone size: .
CDR3 length: 13
D gene: .
CDR3 protein: CASSSTGFDGYTF
CDR3 DNA: TGTGCCAGCAGCTCAACAGGTTTTGACGGCTACACCTTC

V gene: TRBV10-3
J gene: TRBJ1-3
clone size: .
CDR3 length: 16
D gene: .
CDR3 protein: CAISDSGAISGNTIYF
CDR3 DNA: TGTGCCATCAGTGATTCGGGGGCCATCTCTGGAAACACCATATATTTT

V gene: TRBV12-3/TRBV12-4
J gene: TRBJ1-2
clone size: .
CDR3 length: 10
D gene: .
CDR3 protein: CASSSRGYTF
CDR3 DNA: TGTGCCAGCAGTTCTAGGGGCTACACCTTC

V gene: TRBV19
J gene: TRBJ1-6
clone size: .
CDR3 length: 15
D gene: TRBD1
CDR3 protein: CASTLGTGVNSPLHF
CDR3 DNA: TGTGCCAGTACCCTGGGGACAGGGGTTAATTCACCCCTCCACTTT

V gene: TRBV7-2
J gene: TRBJ1-5
clone size: .
CDR3 length: 14
D gene: TRBD1
CDR3 protein: CASSLTGGGQPQHF
CDR3 DNA: TGTGCCAGCAGCTTAACAGGGGGCGGTCAGCCCCAGCATTTT

V gene: TRBV6-1
J gene: TRBJ1-4
clone size: .
CDR3 length: 17
D gene: .
CDR3 protein: CASSEGYRTPTNEKLFF
CDR3 DNA: TGTGCCAGCAGTGAAGGATACAGGACACCAACTAATGAAAAACTGTTTTTT

V gene: TRBV20-1
J gene: TRBJ2-3
clone size: once
CDR3 length: 14
D gene: .
CDR3 protein: CSASQGGPTDTQYF
CDR3 DNA: TGCAGTGCTAGTCAAGGGGGTCCCACAGATACGCAGTATTTT

V gene: TRBV2
J gene: TRBJ2-2
clone size: .
CDR3 length: 17
D gene: TRBD2
CDR3 protein: CASSEAGSGGDTGELFF
CDR3 DNA: TGTGCCAGCAGTGAAGCGGGCAGCGGGGGGGACACCGGGGAGCTGTTTTTT

V gene: TRBV11-2
J gene: TRBJ1-1
clone size: few
CDR3 length: 13
D gene: .
CDR3 protein: CASSLGVNTEAFF
CDR3 DNA: TGTGCCAGCAGCTTAGGGGTGAACACTGAAGCTTTCTTT

V gene: TRBV5-5
J gene: TRBJ2-3
clone size: .
CDR3 length: 15
D gene: .
CDR3 protein: CASSLPTSVGDTQYF
CDR3 DNA: TGTGCCAGCAGCTTGCCTACCAGTGTCGGGGATACGCAGTATTTT

V gene: TRBV5-1
J gene: TRBJ1-4
clone size: .
CDR3 length: 15
D gene: .
CDR3 protein: CASSLKGQTNEKLFF
CDR3 DNA: TGCGCCAGCAGCTTGAAGGGTCAGACTAATGAAAAACTGTTTTTT

V gene: TRBV18
J gene: TRBJ1-1
clone size: .
CDR3 length: 14
D gene: .
CDR3 protein: CASSTTGGNTEAFF
CDR3 DNA: TGTGCCAGCTCAACAACTGGGGGGAACACTGAAGCTTTCTTT

V gene: TRBV5-1
J gene: TRBJ1-2
clone size: .
CDR3 length: 13
D gene: .
CDR3 protein: CASSLAYNYGYTF
CDR3 DNA: TGCGCCAGCAGCTTGGCCTATAACTATGGCTACACCTTC

V gene: TRBV20-1
J gene: TRBJ1-2
clone size: .
CDR3 length: 12
D gene: .
CDR3 protein: CSASSRTYGYTF
CDR3 DNA: TGCAGTGCTAGTTCAAGGACATATGGCTACACCTTC

V gene: TRBV7-2
J gene: TRBJ2-1
clone size: .
CDR3 length: 12
D gene: .
CDR3 protein: CASSLVEVEQFF
CDR3 DNA: TGTGCCAGCAGCTTAGTGGAAGTTGAGCAGTTCTTC

V gene: TRBV10-3
J gene: TRBJ1-1
clone size: .
CDR3 length: 13
D gene: .
CDR3 protein: CAIRDSLNTEAFF
CDR3 DNA: TGTGCCATCAGGGACAGCCTGAACACTGAAGCTTTCTTT

V gene: TRBV4-1
J gene: TRBJ1-6
clone size: .
CDR3 length: 16
D gene: TRBD1
CDR3 protein: CASSQDRGQYNSPLHF
CDR3 DNA: TGCGCCAGCAGCCAAGATAGGGGACAGTATAATTCACCCCTCCACTTT

V gene: TRBV10-1
J gene: TRBJ1-1
clone size: once
CDR3 length: 15
D gene: .
CDR3 protein: CASSESRPSGKEAFF
CDR3 DNA: TGCGCCAGCAGTGAGTCACGACCCTCGGGGAAGGAAGCTTTCTTT

V gene: TRBV5-1
J gene: TRBJ1-2
clone size: .
CDR3 length: 14
D gene: .
CDR3 protein: CASSREGQFYGYTF
CDR3 DNA: TGCGCCAGCAGCAGGGAAGGCCAGTTCTATGGCTACACCTTC

V gene: TRBV6-1
J gene: TRBJ1-5
clone size: .
CDR3 length: 15
D gene: .
CDR3 protein: CASSVAGTVGQPQHF
CDR3 DNA: TGTGCCAGCAGTGTAGCGGGAACAGTAGGTCAGCCCCAGCATTTT

V gene: TRBV3-1/TRBV3-2
J gene: TRBJ1-2
clone size: .
CDR3 length: 15
D gene: .
CDR3 protein: CASSQESEGLNGYTF
CDR3 DNA: TGTGCCAGCAGCCAAGAGTCGGAGGGGCTAAATGGCTACACCTTC